This T cell receptor beta chain came from a study of PD-1 blockade in mismatch repair-deficient tumors. V lost 5 bases and J lost 7; bases outside the gene matches: 6. The CDR3 sequence is 14 residues long. Germline loops: CDR1 SEHNR, CDR2 FQNEAQ (reference sequence). The protocol was immunoSEQ multiplex PCR, while the TCRdb copy is restricted to in-frame clones and leaves out a portion. Among 130,000 or so clones listed, about 85% were seen once. The gene calls are TRBV7-9 and TRBJ1-4; 8 bases are shared with TRBD1. This receptor was obtained from an adult with mismatch repair-deficient cancer. Sequencing was performed on peripheral blood, taken 44 weeks after starting pembrolizumab. CDR3: CASSTRQGAEKLFF. The CDR3 DNA is TGTGCCAGCAGCACCCGTCAGGGGGCTGAAAAACTGTTTTTT.